This T cell receptor (beta chain) was identified during a study of monozygotic twins with inflammatory bowel disease. TCRdb processed the 5' RACE reads again and assigns one entry to each CDR3 protein, with no DNA. In all, the sample yields about 110,000 distinct CDR3 sequences. The CDR3 is 12 amino acids. Germline CDR1 DFQATT, CDR2 SNEGSKA (reference sequence). The source of this sequence is a human donor with ulcerative colitis or Crohn's disease, or a healthy co-twin of an affected twin (not recorded which). The rearrangement links TRBV20-1 to TRBJ1-5; TCRdb's D call of TRBD1 is untestable without DNA. Sequenced input: blood. CDR3: CSARTGNQPQHF.